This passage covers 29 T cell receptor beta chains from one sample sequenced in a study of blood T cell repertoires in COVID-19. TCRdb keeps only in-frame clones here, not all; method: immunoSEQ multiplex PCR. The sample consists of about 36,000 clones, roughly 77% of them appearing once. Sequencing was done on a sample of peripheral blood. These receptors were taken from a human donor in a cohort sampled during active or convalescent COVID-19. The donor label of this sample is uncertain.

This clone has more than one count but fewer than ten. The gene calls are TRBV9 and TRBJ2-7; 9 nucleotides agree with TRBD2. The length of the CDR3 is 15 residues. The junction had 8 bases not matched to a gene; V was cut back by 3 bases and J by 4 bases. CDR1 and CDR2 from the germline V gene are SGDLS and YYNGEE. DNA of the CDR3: TGTGCCAGCAGCGCACGAATAGCGGGAGAATACGAGCAGTACTTC. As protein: CASSARIAGEYEQYF.

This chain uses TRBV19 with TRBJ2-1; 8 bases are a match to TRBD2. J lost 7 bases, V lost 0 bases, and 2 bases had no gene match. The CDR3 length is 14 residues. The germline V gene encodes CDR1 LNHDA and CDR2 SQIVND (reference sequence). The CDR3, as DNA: TGTGCCAGTAGTATAGAACTAGCGGTGAATGAGCAGTTCTTC. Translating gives CASSIELAVNEQFF.

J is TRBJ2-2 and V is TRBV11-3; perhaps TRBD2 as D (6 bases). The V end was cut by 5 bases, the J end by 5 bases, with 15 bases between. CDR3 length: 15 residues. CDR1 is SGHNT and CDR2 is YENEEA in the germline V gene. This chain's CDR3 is CASSGTRGGTGELFF. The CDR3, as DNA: TGTGCCAGCAGCGGAACTAGAGGAGGGACCGGGGAGCTGTTTTTT. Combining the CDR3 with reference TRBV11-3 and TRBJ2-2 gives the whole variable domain EAGVVQSPRYKIIEKKQPVAFWCNPISGHNTLYWYLQNLGQGPELLIRYENEEAVDDSQLPKDRFSAERLKGVDSTLKIQPAELGDSAVYLCASSGTRGGTGELFFGEGSRLTVL.

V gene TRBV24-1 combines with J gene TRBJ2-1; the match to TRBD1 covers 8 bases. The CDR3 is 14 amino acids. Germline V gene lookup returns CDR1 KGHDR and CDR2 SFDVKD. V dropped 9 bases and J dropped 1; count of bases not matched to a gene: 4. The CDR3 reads CATAGQGSYNEQFF. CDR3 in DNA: TGTGCCACCGCCGGACAGGGATCCTACAATGAGCAGTTCTTC.

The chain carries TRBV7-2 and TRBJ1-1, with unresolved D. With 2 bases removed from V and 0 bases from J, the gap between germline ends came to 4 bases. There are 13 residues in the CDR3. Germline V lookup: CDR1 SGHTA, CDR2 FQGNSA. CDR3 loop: CASSLQVNTEAFF. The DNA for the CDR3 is TGTGCCAGCAGCTTACAGGTGAACACTGAAGCTTTCTTT.

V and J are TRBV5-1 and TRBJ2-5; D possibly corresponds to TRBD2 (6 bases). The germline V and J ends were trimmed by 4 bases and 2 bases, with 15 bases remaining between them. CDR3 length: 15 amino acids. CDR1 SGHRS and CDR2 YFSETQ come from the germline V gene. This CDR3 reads CASSLRLEGQETQYF. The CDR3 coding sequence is TGCGCCAGCAGCCTCCGACTAGAGGGTCAAGAGACCCAGTACTTC.

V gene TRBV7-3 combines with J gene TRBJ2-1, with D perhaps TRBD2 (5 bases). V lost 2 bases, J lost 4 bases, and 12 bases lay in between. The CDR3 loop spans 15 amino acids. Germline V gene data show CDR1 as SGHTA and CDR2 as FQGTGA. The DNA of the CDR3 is TGTGCCAGCAGCTTAGACGGAGGCCTGTACAATGAGCAGTTCTTC. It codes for CASSLDGGLYNEQFF.

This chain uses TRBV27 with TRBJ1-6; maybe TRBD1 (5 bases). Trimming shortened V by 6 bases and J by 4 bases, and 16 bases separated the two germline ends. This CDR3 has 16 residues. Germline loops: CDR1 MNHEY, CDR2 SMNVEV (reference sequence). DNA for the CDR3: TGTGCCAGCAGCATGTTGGGGGGGGTTTATAATTCACCCCTCCACTTT. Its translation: CASSMLGGVYNSPLHF.

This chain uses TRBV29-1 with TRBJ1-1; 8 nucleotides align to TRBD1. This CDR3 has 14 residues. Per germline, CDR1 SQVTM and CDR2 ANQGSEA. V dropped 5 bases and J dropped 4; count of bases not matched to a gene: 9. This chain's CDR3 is CSVTPTGGGTEAFF. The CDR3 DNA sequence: TGCAGCGTTACACCAACAGGGGGAGGCACTGAAGCTTTCTTT. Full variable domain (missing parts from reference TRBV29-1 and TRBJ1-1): SAVISQKPSRDICQRGTSLTIQCQVDSQVTMMFWYRQQPGQSLTLIATANQGSEATYESGFVIDKFPISRPNLTFSTLTVSNMSPEDSSIYLCSVTPTGGGTEAFFGQGTRLTVV.

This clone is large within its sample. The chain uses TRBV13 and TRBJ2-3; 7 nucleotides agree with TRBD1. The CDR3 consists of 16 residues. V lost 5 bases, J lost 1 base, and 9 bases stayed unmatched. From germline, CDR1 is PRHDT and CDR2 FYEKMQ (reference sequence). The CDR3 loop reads CASSAGDSWGTDTQYF. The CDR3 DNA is TGTGCCAGCAGCGCCGGGGACAGTTGGGGCACAGATACGCAGTATTTT. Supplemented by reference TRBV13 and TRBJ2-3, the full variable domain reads AAGVIQSPRHLIKEKRETATLKCYPIPRHDTVYWYQQGPGQDPQFLISFYEKMQSDKGSIPDRFSAQQFSDYHSELNMSSLELGDSALYFCASSAGDSWGTDTQYFGPGTRLTVL.

CDR3 sequence: CSCEEGRDYGYTF. The CDR3, as DNA: TGCAGTTGTGAAGAAGGCAGGGACTATGGCTACACCTTC. V gene TRBV29-1 combines with J gene TRBJ1-2, with D perhaps matching TRBD1 (5 bases). From germline, CDR1 is SQVTM and CDR2 ANQGSEA. This CDR3 region has 13 residues.

The CDR3 loop is CASRTGVEKVEQYF. CDR3 nucleotides: TGTGCCAGCAGGACAGGGGTGGAAAAAGTGGAGCAGTACTTC. The V gene is TRBV2, the J gene TRBJ2-7; 8 bases map to TRBD1. The CDR3 loop spans 14 amino acids. Trimming removed 6 bases from V and 7 bases from J; junction bases left unmatched: 11. The germline CDR1 and CDR2 sequences are SNHLY and FYNNEI.

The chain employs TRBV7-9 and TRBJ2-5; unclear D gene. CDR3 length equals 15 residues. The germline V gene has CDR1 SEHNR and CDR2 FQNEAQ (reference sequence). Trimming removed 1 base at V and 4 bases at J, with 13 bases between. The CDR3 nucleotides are TGTGCCAGCAGCTTAGGAACTTTACGAGGAGAGACCCAGTACTTC. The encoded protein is CASSLGTLRGETQYF. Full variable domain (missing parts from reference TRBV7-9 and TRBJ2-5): DTGVSQNPRHKITKRGQNVTFRCDPISEHNRLYWYRQTLGQGPEFLTYFQNEAQLEKSRLLSDRFSAERPKGSFSTLEIQRTEQGDSAMYLCASSLGTLRGETQYFGPGTRLLVL.

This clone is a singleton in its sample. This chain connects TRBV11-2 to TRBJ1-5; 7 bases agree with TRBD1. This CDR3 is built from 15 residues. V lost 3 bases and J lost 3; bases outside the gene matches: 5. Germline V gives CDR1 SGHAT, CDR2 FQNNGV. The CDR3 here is CASSLTGNNNQPQHF. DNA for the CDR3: TGTGCCAGCAGCTTGACAGGGAATAACAATCAGCCCCAGCATTTT.

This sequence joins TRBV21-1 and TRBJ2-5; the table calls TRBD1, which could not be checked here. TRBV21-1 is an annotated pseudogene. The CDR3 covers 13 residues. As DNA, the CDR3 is TGTGCCAGCAGCAACGACAGACAAGAGACCCAGTACTTC. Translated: CASSNDRQETQYF.

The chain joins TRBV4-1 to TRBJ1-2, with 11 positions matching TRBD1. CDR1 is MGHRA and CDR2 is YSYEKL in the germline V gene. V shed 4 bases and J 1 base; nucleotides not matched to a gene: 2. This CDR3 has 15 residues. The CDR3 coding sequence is TGCGCCAGCAGCCCCGGGACAGGGGGTAACTATGGCTACACCTTC. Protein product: CASSPGTGGNYGYTF.

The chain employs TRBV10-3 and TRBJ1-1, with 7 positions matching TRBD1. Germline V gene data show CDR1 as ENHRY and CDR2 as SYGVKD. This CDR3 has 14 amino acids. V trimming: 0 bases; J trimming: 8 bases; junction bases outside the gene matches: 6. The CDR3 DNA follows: TGTGCCATCAGTGAGTCGAGGGGGCAGGGGGAAGCTTTCTTT. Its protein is CAISESRGQGEAFF.

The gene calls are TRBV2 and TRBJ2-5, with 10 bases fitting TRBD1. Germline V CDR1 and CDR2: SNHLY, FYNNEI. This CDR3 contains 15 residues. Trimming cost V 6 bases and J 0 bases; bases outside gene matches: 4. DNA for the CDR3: TGTGCCAGCAGGGGACAGGGGACGTACCAAGAGACCCAGTACTTC. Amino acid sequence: CASRGQGTYQETQYF. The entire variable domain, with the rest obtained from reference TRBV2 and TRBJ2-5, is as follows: EPEVTQTPSHQVTQMGQEVILRCVPISNHLYFYWYRQILGQKVEFLVSFYNNEISEKSEIFDDQFSVERPDGSNFTLKIRSTKLEDSAMYFCASRGQGTYQETQYFGPGTRLLVL.

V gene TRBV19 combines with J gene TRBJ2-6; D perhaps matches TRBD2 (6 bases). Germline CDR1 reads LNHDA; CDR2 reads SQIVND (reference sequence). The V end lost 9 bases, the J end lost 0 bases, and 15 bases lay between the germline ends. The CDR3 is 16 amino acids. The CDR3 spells CASLGGINSGANVLTF. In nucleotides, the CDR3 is TGTGCCAGCCTGGGGGGAATCAACTCTGGGGCCAACGTCCTGACTTTC.

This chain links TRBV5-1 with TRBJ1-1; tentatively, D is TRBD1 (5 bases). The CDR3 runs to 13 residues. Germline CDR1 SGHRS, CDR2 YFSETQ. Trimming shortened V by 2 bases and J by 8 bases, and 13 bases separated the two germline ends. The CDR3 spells CASSLQTATEAFF. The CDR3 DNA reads TGCGCCAGCAGCTTACAGACAGCTACAGAAGCTTTCTTT.

The CDR3 DNA follows: TGTGCCAGCATCGCGGGAGCCACAGATACGCAGTATTTT. Translation gives CASIAGATDTQYF. The genes are TRBV25-1 and TRBJ2-3; 7 bases are a match to TRBD2. CDR1 and CDR2 from the germline V gene are MGHDK and SYGVNS. The CDR3 contains 13 residues. V shed 7 bases, J shed 2 bases, and the junction held 3 bases outside the gene matches.

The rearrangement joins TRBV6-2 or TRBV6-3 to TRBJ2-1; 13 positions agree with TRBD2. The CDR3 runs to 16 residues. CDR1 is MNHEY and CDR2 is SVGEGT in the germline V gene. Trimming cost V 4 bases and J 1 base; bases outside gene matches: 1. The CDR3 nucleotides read TGTGCCAGCAGTTTGACTAGCGGGAGGTCCTACAATGAGCAGTTCTTC. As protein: CASSLTSGRSYNEQFF.

CDR3 in amino acids: CASSRTSGSTGELFF. In nucleotides, the CDR3 is TGTGCCAGCAGTAGGACTAGCGGGAGCACCGGGGAGCTGTTTTTT. V usage is TRBV6-2 or TRBV6-3 and J usage is TRBJ2-2; the match to TRBD2 covers 13 bases. The V gene's germline CDR1 is MNHEY and CDR2 SVGEGT. The CDR3 sequence is 15 residues long. V lost 5 bases, J lost 4 bases, and 1 base stayed unmatched.

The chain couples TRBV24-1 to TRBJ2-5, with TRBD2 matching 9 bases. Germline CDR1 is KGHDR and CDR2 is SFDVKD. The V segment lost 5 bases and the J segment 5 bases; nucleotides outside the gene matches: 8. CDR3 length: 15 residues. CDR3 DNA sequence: TGTGCCACCAGTGCCTGGACTAGCGAGAGGGAGACCCAGTACTTC. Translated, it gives CATSAWTSERETQYF.

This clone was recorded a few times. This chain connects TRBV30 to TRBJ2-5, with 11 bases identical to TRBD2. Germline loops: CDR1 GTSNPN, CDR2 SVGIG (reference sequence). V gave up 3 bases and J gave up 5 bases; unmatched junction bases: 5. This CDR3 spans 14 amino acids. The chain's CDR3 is CAWSTLAGVETQYF. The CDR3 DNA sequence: TGTGCCTGGAGCACACTAGCGGGAGTTGAGACCCAGTACTTC.

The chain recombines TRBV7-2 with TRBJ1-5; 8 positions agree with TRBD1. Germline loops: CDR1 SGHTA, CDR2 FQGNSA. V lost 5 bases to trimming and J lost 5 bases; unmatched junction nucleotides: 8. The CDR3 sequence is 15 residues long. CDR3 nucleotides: TGTGCCAGCAGCCCTGGCAGGGGGCTGGATCAGCCCCAGCATTTT. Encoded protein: CASSPGRGLDQPQHF.

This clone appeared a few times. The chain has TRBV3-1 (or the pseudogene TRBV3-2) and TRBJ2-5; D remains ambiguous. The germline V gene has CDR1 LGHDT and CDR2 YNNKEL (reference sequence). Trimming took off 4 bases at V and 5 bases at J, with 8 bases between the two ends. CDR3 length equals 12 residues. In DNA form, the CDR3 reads TGTGCCAGCAGCCTTCGCCGGGAGACCCAGTACTTC. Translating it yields CASSLRRETQYF.

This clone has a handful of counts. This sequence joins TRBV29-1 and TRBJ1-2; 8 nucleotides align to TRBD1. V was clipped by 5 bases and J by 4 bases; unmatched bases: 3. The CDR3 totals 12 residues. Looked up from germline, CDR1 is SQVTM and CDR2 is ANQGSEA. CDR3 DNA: TGCAGCGTTAGGACAGGGCCCTATGGCTACACCTTC. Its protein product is CSVRTGPYGYTF.

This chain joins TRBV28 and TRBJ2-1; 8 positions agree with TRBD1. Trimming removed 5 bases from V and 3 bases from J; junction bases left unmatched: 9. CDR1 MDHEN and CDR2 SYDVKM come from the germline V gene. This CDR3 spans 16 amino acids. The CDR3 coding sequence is TGTGCCAGCAGTCCTGGACCGGGACAGGTCTACAATGAGCAGTTCTTC. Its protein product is CASSPGPGQVYNEQFF. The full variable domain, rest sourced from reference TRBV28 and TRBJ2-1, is DVKVTQSSRYLVKRTGEKVFLECVQDMDHENMFWYRQDPGLGLRLIYFSYDVKMKEKGDIPEGYSVSREKKERFSLILESASTNQTSMYLCASSPGPGQVYNEQFFGPGTRLTVL.